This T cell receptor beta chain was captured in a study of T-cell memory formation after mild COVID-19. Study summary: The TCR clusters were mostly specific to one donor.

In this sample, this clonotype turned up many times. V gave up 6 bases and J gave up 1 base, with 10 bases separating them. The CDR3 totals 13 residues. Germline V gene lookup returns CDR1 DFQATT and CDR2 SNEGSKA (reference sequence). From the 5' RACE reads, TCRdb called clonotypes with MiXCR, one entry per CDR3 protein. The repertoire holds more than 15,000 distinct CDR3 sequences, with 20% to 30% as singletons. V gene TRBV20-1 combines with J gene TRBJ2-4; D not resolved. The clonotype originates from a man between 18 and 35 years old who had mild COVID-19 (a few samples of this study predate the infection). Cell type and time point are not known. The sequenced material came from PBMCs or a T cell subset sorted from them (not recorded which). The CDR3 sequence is CSAPRAAKNIQYF. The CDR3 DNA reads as TGCAGTGCACCTAGGGCGGCCAAAAACATTCAGTACTTC.